This TCR beta chain stems from a study of blood T cell repertoires in COVID-19. At the level of the study: PBMCs, B-cell-depleted T cells, or T cells provided the cDNA or gDNA that made up the material.

Clones were read by immunoSEQ multiplex PCR, and TCRdb kept only the in-frame ones, dropping some. This table holds some 40,000 clones, more than 75% found once. The CDR3 consists of 15 residues. V lost 1 base, J lost 3 bases, and 4 bases stayed unmatched. In germline, CDR1 is MGHDK, CDR2 SYGVNS. This receptor was identified in a man over 45 with active or convalescent COVID-19. The specimen sequenced was peripheral blood. The chain carries TRBV25-1 and TRBJ1-1; 8 bases match TRBD1. The CDR3: CASSESGQGDTEAFF. The CDR3 region has the DNA TGTGCCAGCAGTGAATCAGGACAGGGTGACACTGAAGCTTTCTTT.